What follows is one T cell receptor (beta chain) and its context. Its antigen is still unknown. This entry belongs to a study of T-cell memory formation after mild COVID-19. TCRdb re-called the 5' RACE reads with MiXCR, one entry per CDR3 protein. The sample contains 110,000 or so distinct CDR3 sequences, around a fifth of which appear only once. Study-wide points: CD4+ clones that contracted lay mainly in CM and EM; CD8+ ones lay in EMRA. Several responding clones turned up in pre-infection memory, indicating that cross-reactive memory may have taken part.

Germline assignment: CDR1 PRHDT and CDR2 FYEKMQ (reference sequence). This CDR3 region has 13 residues. V dropped 6 bases and J dropped 8; count of bases not matched to a gene: 4. The receptor was derived from a man between 18 and 29 years old who had mild COVID-19 (a few samples of this study predate the infection). Cell type and time point are not known. This chain joins TRBV13 and TRBJ2-1; 10 bases map to TRBD1. The sequenced material came from PBMCs or a T cell subset sorted from them (not recorded which). The CDR3 is CASRRDRGDEQFF. The CDR3 nucleotides read TGTGCCAGCAGGAGGGACAGGGGCGATGAGCAGTTCTTC.